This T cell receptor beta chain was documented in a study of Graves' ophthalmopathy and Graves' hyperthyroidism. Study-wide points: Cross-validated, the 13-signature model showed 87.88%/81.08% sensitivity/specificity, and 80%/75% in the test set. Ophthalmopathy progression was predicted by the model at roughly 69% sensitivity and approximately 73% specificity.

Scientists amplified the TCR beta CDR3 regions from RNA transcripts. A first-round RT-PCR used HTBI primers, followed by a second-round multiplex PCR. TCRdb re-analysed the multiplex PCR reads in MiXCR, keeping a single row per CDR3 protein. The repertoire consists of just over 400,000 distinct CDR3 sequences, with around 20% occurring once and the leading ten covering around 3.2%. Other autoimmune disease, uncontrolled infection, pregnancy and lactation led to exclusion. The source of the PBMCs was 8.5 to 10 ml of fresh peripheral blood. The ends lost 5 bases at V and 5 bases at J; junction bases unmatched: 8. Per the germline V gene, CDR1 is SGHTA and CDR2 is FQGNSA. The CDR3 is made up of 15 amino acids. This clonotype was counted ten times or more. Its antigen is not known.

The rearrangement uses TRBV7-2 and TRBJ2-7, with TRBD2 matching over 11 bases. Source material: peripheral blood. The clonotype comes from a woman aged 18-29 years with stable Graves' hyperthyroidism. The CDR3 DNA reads TGTGCCAGCAGCCGTCTAGCGGGAGGTCTCGACGAGCAGTACTTC. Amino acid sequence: CASSRLAGGLDEQYF.